A selection of T cell receptor beta chains follows, all from one sample in a study of blood T cell repertoires in COVID-19. Sequenced by immunoSEQ multiplex PCR; TCRdb stores in-frame clones only, minus some. The sample shows some 270,000 clones, about nine tenths of them seen only once. Material for sequencing was PBMCs or T cells enriched from blood (not recorded which). The receptors here all came from a woman aged 25-40 years with acute COVID-19. CDR3s include the opening cysteine and the closing phenylalanine or tryptophan. The order of the fields is clone size, J gene, D gene, V gene, CDR3 protein, CDR3 DNA. D genes are given only for firm matches. Some rows mark clone size as missing; the rest say once, few, many or name a class of expanded clone.

>.|TRBJ2-7|TRBD2|TRBV5-5
CASSLATSGGFYEQYF
TGTGCCAGCAGCTTGGCTACTAGCGGGGGTTTCTACGAGCAGTACTTC
>once|TRBJ2-1|.|TRBV19
CASSTPAGFYEQFF
TGTGCCAGTAGTACCCCGGCGGGATTCTATGAGCAGTTCTTC
>.|TRBJ2-6|.|TRBV5-1
CASSLNLGPGANVLTF
TGCGCCAGCAGCTTGAATCTGGGGCCTGGGGCCAACGTCCTGACTTTC
>.|TRBJ1-4|.|TRBV4-2
CASSQEGTATNEKLFF
TGTGCCAGCAGCCAAGAGGGCACCGCAACTAATGAAAAACTGTTTTTT
>.|TRBJ2-2|.|TRBV27
CASSNRLNTGELFF
TGTGCCAGCAGTAACAGGCTGAACACCGGGGAGCTGTTTTTT
>.|TRBJ2-3|TRBD1|TRBV27
CASSQQGYTDTQYF
TGTGCCAGCAGCCAACAGGGGTACACAGATACGCAGTATTTT
>few|TRBJ2-1|TRBD1|TRBV29-1
CSARTGSSYNEQFF
TGCAGCGCCCGGACAGGGAGCTCCTACAATGAGCAGTTCTTC
>.|TRBJ2-3|TRBD1|TRBV9
CASSVSGGVTQYF
TGTGCCAGCAGCGTTTCAGGGGGCGTTACGCAGTATTTT
>.|TRBJ1-1|.|TRBV28
CASSLSTPRPNILTEAFF
TGTGCCAGCAGTCTCTCGACCCCACGTCCAAACATACTAACTGAAGCTTTCTTT
>.|TRBJ2-7|.|TRBV19
CASSNGLLYEQYF
TGTGCCAGTAGTAATGGACTACTATACGAGCAGTACTTC
>.|TRBJ2-1|TRBD2|TRBV11-3
CASSLGGGNGNEQFF
TGTGCCAGCAGCTTAGGCGGGGGGAACGGGAATGAGCAGTTCTTC
>.|TRBJ1-5|.|TRBV25-1
CASSPGHNFNQPQHF
TGTGCCAGTTCACCGGGACATAACTTCAATCAGCCCCAGCATTTT
>.|TRBJ1-1|TRBD1|TRBV28
CASTDSDRGAEAFF
TGTGCCAGCACCGATTCGGACAGGGGAGCTGAAGCTTTCTTT
>.|TRBJ2-7|TRBD2|TRBV9
CASSVEGGRAYEQYF
TGTGCCAGCAGCGTAGAGGGAGGGCGTGCCTACGAGCAGTACTTC
>.|TRBJ2-4|.|TRBV19
CASSPLTALAKNIQYF
TGTGCCAGTAGCCCTTTAACTGCACTAGCCAAAAACATTCAGTACTTC
>.|TRBJ2-5|TRBD1|TRBV9
CASSVAIAGGTQYF
TGTGCCAGCAGCGTAGCTATTGCAGGGGGTACCCAGTACTTC
>.|TRBJ2-1|TRBD2|TRBV10-3
CATETGLSGRAPNEQFF
TGTGCCACCGAGACAGGGCTTAGCGGGAGGGCCCCCAATGAGCAGTTCTTC
>.|TRBJ2-3|TRBD2|TRBV7-9
CASSIGLAESTDTQYF
TGTGCCAGCAGCATCGGACTAGCGGAAAGCACAGATACGCAGTATTTT
>.|TRBJ2-1|TRBD2|TRBV24-1
CATAGGAASGGHSYNEQFF
TGTGCCACGGCCGGCGGGGCGGCTAGCGGAGGCCACTCCTACAATGAGCAGTTCTTC
>.|TRBJ2-1|.|TRBV5-1
CASSSYPSVNNEQFF
TGCGCCAGCAGCTCTTACCCTAGCGTAAACAATGAGCAGTTCTTC
>.|TRBJ2-2|TRBD1|TRBV24-1
CATSDLHTGQSNTGELFF
TGTGCCACCAGTGATTTGCATACGGGACAGTCGAACACCGGGGAGCTGTTTTTT
>.|TRBJ2-3|.|TRBV4-1
CASSGGPADTQYF
TGCGCCAGCAGCGGAGGGCCCGCAGATACGCAGTATTTT
>.|TRBJ2-7|TRBD1|TRBV6-5
CASRPGTGASYEQYF
TGTGCCAGCAGGCCTGGGACAGGGGCGTCCTACGAGCAGTACTTC
>.|TRBJ2-1|TRBD2|TRBV15
CATSGASGSYNEQFF
TGTGCCACCAGCGGGGCTAGCGGCTCCTACAATGAGCAGTTCTTC
>once|TRBJ2-2|TRBD1|TRBV10-1
CASSYGQEMNTGELFF
TGCGCCAGCAGCTACGGACAGGAGATGAACACCGGGGAGCTGTTTTTT
>.|TRBJ2-7|TRBD2|TRBV27
CASSLSSGTYEQYF
TGTGCCAGCAGTTTATCGAGCGGGACCTACGAGCAGTACTTC
>many|TRBJ2-1|TRBD2|TRBV9
CASSTSGSTYNEQFF
TGTGCCAGCAGCACTAGCGGATCGACCTACAATGAGCAGTTCTTC
>.|TRBJ2-7|TRBD2|TRBV3-1/TRBV3-2
CASSQEAGLAREQYF
TGTGCCAGCAGCCAAGAGGCGGGACTAGCGAGAGAGCAGTACTTC
>.|TRBJ2-1|TRBD2|TRBV4-2
CASSQSSGSVAYNEQFF
TGTGCCAGCAGCCAGAGTAGCGGGAGTGTCGCCTACAATGAGCAGTTCTTC
>once|TRBJ2-4|.|TRBV5-4
CASSSTVAKNIQYF
TGTGCCAGCAGCTCGACAGTAGCCAAAAACATTCAGTACTTC
>.|TRBJ2-1|.|TRBV25-1
CASSATYEQFF
TGTGCCAGCAGTGCGACATATGAGCAGTTCTTC
>.|TRBJ1-1|TRBD1|TRBV30
CAWTPGGYPEAFF
TGTGCCTGGACCCCAGGGGGATACCCTGAAGCTTTCTTT
>.|TRBJ2-1|TRBD2|TRBV27
CASSLAGVSYNEQFF
TGTGCCAGCAGCTTAGCGGGGGTGTCCTACAATGAGCAGTTCTTC
>.|TRBJ1-4|.|TRBV28
CASIDSATNEKLFF
TGTGCCAGCATTGATTCGGCAACTAATGAAAAACTGTTTTTT
>.|TRBJ1-1|.|TRBV28
CASILAPGVRVTEAFF
TGTGCCAGCATCCTTGCCCCAGGGGTCCGGGTCACTGAAGCTTTCTTT
>.|TRBJ2-6|TRBD1|TRBV19
CASSTRPGQGSTGANVLTF
TGTGCCAGTAGTACCAGGCCGGGACAGGGGAGCACTGGGGCCAACGTCCTGACTTTC
>.|TRBJ1-1|TRBD1|TRBV9
CASSVDPQGAGGEAFF
TGTGCCAGCAGCGTAGATCCACAGGGGGCAGGGGGTGAAGCTTTCTTT
>.|TRBJ1-5|TRBD1|TRBV10-3
CAIRGTEDNQPQHF
TGTGCCATCAGGGGGACAGAGGACAATCAGCCCCAGCATTTT
>.|TRBJ2-2|TRBD2|TRBV6-2/TRBV6-3
CASSVNSGRLSGELFF
TGTGCCAGCAGCGTCAATAGCGGGAGGTTATCCGGGGAGCTGTTTTTT
>.|TRBJ1-1|.|TRBV30
CAWRGMNTEAFF
TGTGCCTGGCGCGGAATGAACACTGAAGCTTTCTTT